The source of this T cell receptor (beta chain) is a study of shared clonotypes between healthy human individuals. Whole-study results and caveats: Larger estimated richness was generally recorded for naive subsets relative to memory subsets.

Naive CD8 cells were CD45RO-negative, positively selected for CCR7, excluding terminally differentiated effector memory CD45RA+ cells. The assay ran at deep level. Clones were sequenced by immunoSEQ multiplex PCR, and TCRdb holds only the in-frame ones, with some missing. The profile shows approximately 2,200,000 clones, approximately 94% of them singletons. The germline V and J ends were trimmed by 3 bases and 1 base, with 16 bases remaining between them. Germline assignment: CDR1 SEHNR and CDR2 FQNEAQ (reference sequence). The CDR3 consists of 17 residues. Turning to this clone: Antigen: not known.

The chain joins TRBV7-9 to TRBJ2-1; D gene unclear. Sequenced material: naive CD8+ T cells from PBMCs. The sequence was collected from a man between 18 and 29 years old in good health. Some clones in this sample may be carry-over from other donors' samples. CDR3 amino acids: CASSFPPQVGSYNEQFF. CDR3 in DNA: TGTGCCAGCAGCTTCCCCCCTCAGGTTGGGTCCTACAATGAGCAGTTCTTC.